Shown below are 26 T cell receptor beta chains from a single sample sequenced in a study of identical twins. MiXCR, run by TCRdb on the 5' RACE reads, gives a single entry per CDR3 protein. The profile covers roughly 770,000 distinct CDR3 sequences, with around a sixth appearing a single time and around 14% taken by the ten largest. These records were also assigned to another study, of T cells expressing NK-cell markers.

Sequencing used PBMCs. These receptor sequences come from a woman younger than 30 in good health.

The table lists this clonotype with a few counts. This chain uses TRBV9 with TRBJ1-2; TRBD1 matches 10 bases. The germline gives CDR1 SGDLS, CDR2 YYNGEE. There are 14 residues in the CDR3. Unmatched junction bases numbered 4, after V lost 4 bases and J lost 4 bases. The DNA of the CDR3 is TGTGCCAGCAGCCGGACAGGGGGTGGCTATGGCTACACCTTC. The encoded protein is CASSRTGGGYGYTF.

V is TRBV20-1 and J is TRBJ2-3, with TRBD2 as a possible D gene (6 bases). The V and J ends lost 5 bases and 4 bases respectively, with 19 bases between them. The CDR3 totals 15 residues. Germline CDR1 is DFQATT and CDR2 is SNEGSKA (reference sequence). The CDR3 loop reads CSAQAGGISPDTQYF. CDR3 coding DNA: TGCAGTGCTCAGGCTGGAGGGATCAGTCCAGATACGCAGTATTTT.

The sample holds a few counts of this clonotype. At one end, the junction sequence differs from germline, possibly due to a read error. V and J are TRBV2 and TRBJ2-7, with TRBD1 matching over 7 bases. Per the germline V gene, CDR1 is SNHLY and CDR2 is FYNNEI. The CDR3 contains 14 residues. CDR3 in amino acids: CASKWDRLLGPPIF. Here the CDR3 DNA reads TGTGCCAGCAAATGGGACAGACTATTGGGACCCCCAATCTTC.

The chain employs TRBV7-2 and TRBJ2-1; 8 nucleotides align to TRBD2. CDR1 and CDR2 from the germline V gene are SGHTA and FQGNSA. The CDR3 is 14 residues long. V was pared by 5 bases and J by 5 bases, with 5 bases of the junction left unmatched. CDR3 bases: TGTGCCAGCAGCCCCGGGAGGGTACACAATGAGCAGTTCTTC. Its protein is CASSPGRVHNEQFF.

In this sample, this clonotype turned up many times. The chain couples TRBV7-3 to TRBJ2-1; D possibly matches TRBD1 or TRBD2 (5 bases each). Germline V CDR1 and CDR2: SGHTA, FQGTGA. The CDR3 extends over 16 amino acids. With 3 bases removed from V and 6 bases from J, the gap between germline ends came to 18 bases. The CDR3 region is CASSFAGTGTFNEQFF. In DNA, the CDR3 is TGTGCCAGCAGCTTCGCCGGGACCGGTACCTTCAATGAGCAGTTCTTC.

This clonotype was counted only a few times. CDR3 region: CASSILREQFF. DNA for the CDR3: TGTGCCAGCAGCATTCTCCGAGAGCAGTTCTTC. The V call is TRBV25-1, the J call TRBJ2-1; no clear D. V lost 6 bases and J lost 10, with 10 bases in between. Germline V gene data show CDR1 as MGHDK and CDR2 as SYGVNS. The CDR3 loop spans 11 amino acids.

This chain's CDR3 is CASSDSTGYPGELFF. DNA for the CDR3: TGCGCCAGCAGTGATAGCACAGGATATCCCGGGGAGCTGTTTTTT. The chain has TRBV10-1 and TRBJ2-2; D perhaps matches TRBD1 (5 bases). The length of the CDR3 is 15 residues. Germline V gene sequence: CDR1 WNHNN, CDR2 SYGVQD (reference sequence). The V and J ends lost 3 bases and 6 bases respectively, with 14 bases between them.

The chain carries TRBV20-1 and TRBJ2-5, with 7 bases aligning to TRBD1. Looked up from germline, CDR1 is DFQATT and CDR2 is SNEGSKA (reference sequence). Losses at the gene ends were 2 bases for V and 1 base for J; bases not matched to a gene: 4. This CDR3 contains 14 residues. This CDR3 is CSARLTGPQETQYF. The CDR3 coding sequence is TGCAGTGCTAGATTGACAGGGCCCCAAGAGACCCAGTACTTC.

The chain is built from TRBV20-1 and TRBJ2-7; 7 nucleotides align to TRBD1. Unmatched junction bases numbered 7, after V lost 7 bases and J lost 7 bases. The germline gives CDR1 DFQATT, CDR2 SNEGSKA (reference sequence). This CDR3 has 11 residues. As DNA, the CDR3 is TGCAGTGTATCGGACAGGCTGGAGCAGTACTTC. Residues: CSVSDRLEQYF.

This clonotype was counted a few times. The chain couples TRBV18 to TRBJ2-3; TRBD1 aligns across 7 bases. The CDR3 totals 15 residues. Losses at the gene ends were 2 bases for V and 1 base for J; bases not matched to a gene: 3. Germline lookup yields CDR1 KGHSH and CDR2 LQKENI. CDR3 in DNA: TGTGCCAGCTCACCATGGGACAGAGGCACAGATACGCAGTATTTT. This encodes CASSPWDRGTDTQYF.

The chain has TRBV5-1 and TRBJ2-1, with D perhaps matching TRBD1 (5 bases). CDR3 size: 14 residues. Trimming took 0 bases from V and 7 from J, leaving 11 bases between them. CDR1 and CDR2 (germline): SGHRS, YFSETQ. CDR3 sequence (DNA): TGCGCCAGCAGCTTGGTGTCAGGGTGGAATGAGCAGTTCTTC. Protein sequence: CASSLVSGWNEQFF.

Only a few counts were recorded for this clonotype. The chain couples TRBV12-5 to TRBJ2-3, with D possibly called TRBD1 or TRBD2 (5 bases each). The germline V gene encodes CDR1 LGHNT and CDR2 FRNRAP. V was clipped by 3 bases and J by 0 bases, with 7 bases between them. The CDR3 runs 14 residues. The CDR3 sequence: CASGFGASTDTQYF. The CDR3 coding sequence is TGTGCTAGTGGTTTCGGGGCTAGCACAGATACGCAGTATTTT.

This clonotype has only a few counts. CDR3 in amino acids: CAATKDGQGANQPQHF. In nucleotides, the CDR3 is TGCGCCGCGACAAAAGATGGCCAGGGGGCAAATCAGCCCCAGCATTTT. This sequence joins TRBV10-1 and TRBJ1-5; 8 bases fit TRBD1. This CDR3 is 16 amino acids long. V gave up 11 bases and J gave up 4 bases; unmatched junction bases: 16. Germline V gives CDR1 WNHNN, CDR2 SYGVQD (reference sequence).

J is TRBJ2-7 and V is TRBV4-3; 7 bases match TRBD1. The junction had 4 bases not matched to a gene; V was cut back by 3 bases and J by 2 bases. CDR1 and CDR2 from the germline V gene are LGHNA and YSLEER. The CDR3 is made up of 14 amino acids. CDR3 DNA: TGCGCCAGCAGCCACAGGACAGGCACCTACGAGCAGTACTTC. This translates into CASSHRTGTYEQYF.

This sequence joins TRBV5-6 and TRBJ1-5; possible D gene TRBD1, 5 bases. Trimming cost V 3 bases and J 3 bases, with 7 bases left between them. Germline-derived CDR1 and CDR2 are SGHDT and YYEEEE. The CDR3 is made up of 13 amino acids. DNA of the CDR3: TGTGCCAGCAGCTCGGGGCTCAATCAGCCCCAGCATTTT. Translation gives CASSSGLNQPQHF.

The chain employs TRBV20-1 and TRBJ2-3, with TRBD2 matching 8 bases. Per the germline V gene, CDR1 is DFQATT and CDR2 is SNEGSKA (reference sequence). J was trimmed by 5 bases and V by 4 bases; bases with no gene match: 8. The CDR3 is 14 amino acids. The CDR3 DNA is TGCAGTGCTACCTTGGGGCTAGCGGGAGATACGCAGTATTTT. It is translated as CSATLGLAGDTQYF.

This clonotype has only a few counts. This chain joins TRBV9 and TRBJ1-2, with D possibly being TRBD1 (5 bases). The germline V gene encodes CDR1 SGDLS and CDR2 YYNGEE. Trimming took 3 bases from V and 8 from J, leaving 14 bases between them. The CDR3 loop spans 13 amino acids. CDR3 DNA: TGTGCCAGCAGCGATGGGACGTTATGGGGCTACACCTTC. Encoded protein: CASSDGTLWGYTF.

This clonotype was seen ten or more times. The chain combines TRBV12-3 or TRBV12-4 with TRBJ1-3, with D perhaps matching TRBD1 (6 bases). CDR3 length equals 15 residues. Trimming stripped 5 bases from V and 3 bases from J, with 14 bases between. The DNA for the CDR3 is TGTGCCAGCAGTCCTGACAGGTTCGGTGGAAACACCATATATTTT. Translating it yields CASSPDRFGGNTIYF.

The chain uses TRBV4-3 and TRBJ1-1; TRBD1 aligns across 12 bases. The CDR3 has 17 amino acids. Germline loops: CDR1 LGHNA, CDR2 YSLEER. With 0 bases clipped from V and 5 bases from J, the junction kept 7 bases outside the gene matches. For the CDR3, the DNA is TGCGCCAGCAGCCAAGATATAGGGACAGGGGGCTGGACTGAAGCTTTCTTT. It specifies CASSQDIGTGGWTEAFF.

The sample holds many counts of this clonotype. One end of the junction does not line up with germline, which may come from a read error. This chain connects TRBV6-5 to TRBJ2-7; the D is unclear. Germline values: CDR1 MNHEY, CDR2 SVGAGI. There are 15 residues in the CDR3. CDR3 residues: CASSNSLLTPYEQYF. In DNA, the CDR3 is TGTGCCAGCAGTAACTCACTTCTGACCCCCTACGAGCAGTACTTC.

In this sample, this clonotype turned up a few times. CDR3 loop: CRSLPRDSSYEQYF. In nucleotides, the CDR3 is TGCAGATCCCTTCCGCGGGACAGTTCCTACGAGCAGTACTTC. The chain couples TRBV20-1 to TRBJ2-7; D perhaps matches TRBD1 (7 bases). The CDR3 contains 14 residues. From germline, CDR1 is DFQATT and CDR2 SNEGSKA (reference sequence).

A note on this clonotype: No conserved phenylalanine or tryptophan ends this CDR3, so it is likely a read error. The chain recombines TRBV7-2 with TRBJ2-1; D is unclear. This CDR3 has 14 amino acids. Germline lookup yields CDR1 SGHTA and CDR2 FQGNSA. Trimming removed 6 bases from V and 2 bases from J, with 11 bases in between. CDR3 bases: TGTGCCAGCAGATTGAGGTGGACCTACAATGAGCAGTTCATC. This translates into CASRLRWTYNEQFI.

The rearrangement links TRBV19 to TRBJ2-3; D unresolved. This CDR3 comprises 15 residues. V was shortened by 5 bases and J by 6 bases, with 18 bases between the two germline ends. Looked up from germline, CDR1 is LNHDA and CDR2 is SQIVND (reference sequence). The CDR3 region has the DNA TGTGCCAGTAGTCCGGACGTAGCCTTCTCGGATACGCAGTATTTT. Its translation is CASSPDVAFSDTQYF.

This clonotype was picked up many times. The CDR3 DNA sequence: TGTGCCAGCAGCTTCGACAGAAGCACAGATACGCAGTATTTT. Its protein is CASSFDRSTDTQYF. V and J are TRBV7-9 and TRBJ2-3; perhaps TRBD1 as D (5 bases). Germline CDR1 is SEHNR and CDR2 is FQNEAQ (reference sequence). The CDR3 consists of 14 residues. Trimming took off 3 bases at V and 0 bases at J, with 7 bases between the two ends.

This chain links TRBV7-8 with TRBJ2-2, with TRBD2 as a possible D gene (6 bases). The V gene lost 1 base and the J gene lost 4 bases, with 10 bases spanning the gap. CDR1 is SGHVS and CDR2 is FQNEAQ in the germline V gene. The CDR3 covers 15 residues. The CDR3 sequence: CASSLVGGITGELFF. CDR3 nucleotides: TGTGCCAGCAGCTTAGTTGGAGGGATCACCGGGGAGCTGTTTTTT.

The chain is built from TRBV27 and TRBJ2-1; D might be TRBD2 (6 bases). V lost 6 bases and J lost 3, with 15 bases in between. Germline loops: CDR1 MNHEY, CDR2 SMNVEV (reference sequence). The CDR3 contains 15 residues. The CDR3 sequence is CASSSTWTIYNEQFF. CDR3 sequence (DNA): TGTGCCAGCAGCTCAACCTGGACTATCTACAATGAGCAGTTCTTC.